This T cell receptor (beta chain) was sequenced in a study of blood T cells in healthy people across ages. The use of a sample-barcoded 5' primer and a J-beta primer mix characterized a second PCR of roughly 6 to 11 cycles. From the 5' RACE reads, TCRdb called clonotypes with MiXCR, one entry per CDR3 protein. The profile shows fewer than 650,000 distinct CDR3 sequences, about 27% of them singletons. General study points: Shifts in expanded clonotypes may have been confounded by donor CMV status, which was unknown. Without sorted subsets, naive and antigen-experienced compartments could not be conclusively compared.

Germline V gene sequence: CDR1 MNHEY, CDR2 SVGEGT. The CDR3 is 14 amino acids. Between the trimmed V and J ends, which lost 10 bases and 2 bases, there was a span of 16 bases. This clonotype was recorded a few times. Antigen unknown. Extraction of total RNA produced a minimum of 5 micrograms from each sample. This sample also belongs to another study, concerning T cells of mothers and their children. That paper adds: A few healthy Caucasian mothers and their six children donated.

This TCR derives from a boy between 2 and 10 years old in good health. The chain joins TRBV6-2 or TRBV6-3 to TRBJ2-3, with D maybe TRBD1 (5 bases). Sequencing was performed on blood. The CDR3 DNA follows: TGTGCCACCAGGGATTCAGCTTCCACAGATACGCAGTATTTT. Its translation is CATRDSASTDTQYF.